Below are 17 T cell receptor beta chains sequenced from a single sample in a study of human T cells and chemical hapten exposure. Time point given: pre-sensitization, week 0. Indicated treatment: therapeutic diphenylcyclopropenone sensitization with weekly scalp DPC. Each CDR3 protein gets one entry after TCRdb re-called the RACE reads with MiXCR. The table lists 300,000 to 400,000 distinct CDR3 sequences, 5.1% of them singletons. This specimen consisted of whole blood, obtained in connection with sensitization to the hapten diphenylcyclopropenone (DPC). The receptors originated from a woman in her 50s with alopecia areata. Some clones in this sample may be carry-over from other donors' samples.

In its sample, this clonotype was seen a few times. V gene TRBV7-2 combines with J gene TRBJ2-3, with D possibly being TRBD2 (6 bases). V dropped 5 bases and J dropped 1 base, with 16 bases sitting between them. Germline V gene data show CDR1 as SGHTA and CDR2 as FQGNSA. This CDR3 is 16 amino acids long. CDR3 bases: TGTGCCAGCAGCCAATCCCTAGCGCAAGGCACAGATACGCAGTATTTT. Its protein is CASSQSLAQGTDTQYF.

The CDR3 nucleotides are TGTGCCAGCAGTTTACCCCTCGGGGGTAGCTCCTACGAGCAGTACTTC. Its protein is CASSLPLGGSSYEQYF. The genes are TRBV27 and TRBJ2-7; TRBD2 is a possible D gene (6 bases). Trimming removed 2 bases from V and 0 bases from J, with 14 bases in between. The germline gives CDR1 MNHEY, CDR2 SMNVEV (reference sequence). The CDR3 extends over 16 amino acids.

This clonotype was observed a few times. The rearrangement links TRBV7-2 to TRBJ2-3; possibly TRBD2 for D (6 bases). CDR3 size: 15 residues. Germline V CDR1 and CDR2: SGHTA, FQGNSA. V lost 5 bases and J 1 base, leaving 13 bases between the germline ends. The CDR3 nucleotides are TGTGCCAGCAGCCTTCTAGCGACCCGCACAGATACGCAGTATTTT. It is translated as CASSLLATRTDTQYF.

The chain recombines TRBV7-9 with TRBJ1-1; no reliable D call. With 1 base removed from V and 8 bases from J, the gap between germline ends came to 8 bases. CDR1 and CDR2 (germline): SEHNR, FQNEAQ (reference sequence). The CDR3 length is 12 residues. The CDR3 region is CASSLGLPEAFF. The CDR3 DNA follows: TGTGCCAGCAGCTTAGGACTCCCAGAAGCTTTCTTT.

This clonotype was seen many times. CDR3 DNA sequence: TGTGCCAGCAGTTCTAGCGGGCTAACAGATACGCAGTATTTT. Protein: CASSSSGLTDTQYF. The chain employs TRBV6-2 or TRBV6-3 and TRBJ2-3, with 8 bases fitting TRBD2. The CDR3 sequence is 14 residues long. The J segment lost 3 bases and the V segment lost 4 bases, leaving 3 bases of the junction unmatched. Germline V gives CDR1 MNHEY, CDR2 SVGEGT.

The rearrangement joins TRBV3-1 to TRBJ1-1; 10 bases match TRBD1. V was pared by 4 bases and J by 6 bases, with 5 bases of the junction left unmatched. The CDR3 is made up of 14 amino acids. The germline gives CDR1 LGHDT, CDR2 YNNKEL (reference sequence). The CDR3 region has the DNA TGTGCCAGCAGCCGCGACAGGGGGCTTGCTGAAGCTTTCTTT. Protein: CASSRDRGLAEAFF.

The chain recombines TRBV7-2 with TRBJ2-3, with 10 bases identical to TRBD2. V was pared by 4 bases and J by 4 bases, with 11 bases of the junction left unmatched. Germline loops: CDR1 SGHTA, CDR2 FQGNSA. The CDR3 consists of 17 residues. The CDR3 coding sequence is TGTGCCAGCAGCTCCCTTCCGGGACTAGCGTCGCCAGATACGCAGTATTTT. Its translation is CASSSLPGLASPDTQYF.

This clonotype was seen ten or more times. The V call is TRBV7-2, the J call TRBJ2-3; 8 bases are a match to TRBD2. This CDR3 region has 17 residues. Germline CDR1 and CDR2: SGHTA and FQGNSA. With 4 bases clipped from V and 3 bases from J, the junction kept 12 bases outside the gene matches. DNA for the CDR3: TGTGCCAGCAGCTCCCCCTCGGGGGGGAGGGTTACAGATACGCAGTATTTT. This gives the protein CASSSPSGGRVTDTQYF.

This clonotype was observed many times. The rearrangement joins TRBV7-6 to TRBJ2-1, with D possibly TRBD1 on 5 matching bases. Trimming took 5 bases from V and 0 from J, leaving 14 bases between them. This CDR3 comprises 16 residues. The germline CDR1 and CDR2 sequences are SGHVS and FNYEAQ. The CDR3 nucleotides are TGTGCCAGCAGCCTCGCTGGACACAGCTCCTACAATGAGCAGTTCTTC. Its protein product is CASSLAGHSSYNEQFF.

This clonotype was counted many times. The J gene is TRBJ2-3, the V gene TRBV7-2; no reliable D call. Germline V gene data show CDR1 as SGHTA and CDR2 as FQGNSA. V lost 6 bases and J lost 9, with 10 bases in between. CDR3 length: 11 amino acids. The CDR3 sequence is CASRISGTQYF. The CDR3 bases are TGTGCCAGCAGAATTTCCGGGACGCAGTATTTT.

The table lists this clonotype with many counts. V and J are TRBV27 and TRBJ1-2; the match to TRBD1 covers 7 bases. CDR1 MNHEY and CDR2 SMNVEV come from the germline V gene (reference sequence). This CDR3 has 16 residues. V dropped 6 bases and J dropped 1; count of bases not matched to a gene: 11. CDR3 protein: CASSSRGTANNYGYTF. The DNA for the CDR3 is TGTGCCAGCAGCTCTCGCGGGACAGCAAATAACTATGGCTACACCTTC.

This clonotype came up many times. The genes are TRBV4-3 and TRBJ2-7; D is perhaps TRBD2 (5 bases). The germline V and J ends were trimmed by 1 base and 3 bases, with 13 bases remaining between them. The CDR3 loop spans 15 amino acids. The germline V gene has CDR1 LGHNA and CDR2 YSLEER. The CDR3 loop reads CASSQGTLPYYEQYF. CDR3 bases: TGCGCCAGCAGCCAAGGGACTTTACCTTACTACGAGCAGTACTTC.

This chain links TRBV12-3 or TRBV12-4 with TRBJ2-1; 11 bases agree with TRBD2. V lost 2 bases to trimming and J lost 7 bases; unmatched junction nucleotides: 10. This CDR3 region has 17 residues. Here the CDR3 reads CASSLFLAGGSGNEQFF. Here the CDR3 DNA reads TGTGCCAGCAGTTTATTCCTAGCGGGAGGTAGTGGGAATGAGCAGTTCTTC.

This chain joins TRBV20-1 and TRBJ1-6; possibly TRBD1 for D (5 bases). CDR1 and CDR2 (germline): DFQATT, SNEGSKA (reference sequence). There are 13 residues in the CDR3. V was trimmed by 6 bases and J by 4 bases, leaving 10 bases between them. The CDR3 bases are TGCAGTGCCCTGGACACTTATAATTCACCCCTCCACTTT. The encoded protein is CSALDTYNSPLHF.

The sample holds many counts of this clonotype. In DNA, the CDR3 is TGCGCCAGCGCCTCAACAGGGACAACGGCCTCCTACGAGCAGTACTTC. It codes for CASASTGTTASYEQYF. The chain recombines TRBV5-1 with TRBJ2-7; D is perhaps TRBD1 (6 bases). CDR1 and CDR2 (germline): SGHRS, YFSETQ. This CDR3 is 16 amino acids long. The V end was cut by 7 bases, the J end by 0 bases, with 20 bases between.

The rearrangement links TRBV2 to TRBJ1-1; TRBD1 matches at 8 bases. Losses at the gene ends were 6 bases for V and 6 bases for J; bases not matched to a gene: 6. The CDR3 length is 13 residues. Germline loops: CDR1 SNHLY, CDR2 FYNNEI. The CDR3 is CASRREQGAEAFF. In DNA, the CDR3 is TGTGCCAGCAGGAGGGAACAGGGGGCTGAAGCTTTCTTT.

The chain recombines TRBV6-1 with TRBJ1-1, with D unclear. CDR1 and CDR2 (germline): MNHNS, SASEGT. CDR3 length: 15 amino acids. The V end lost 7 bases, the J end lost 0 bases, and 15 bases lay between the germline ends. CDR3 sequence: CASNRVAGMNTEAFF. In DNA, the CDR3 is TGTGCCAGCAATCGCGTGGCAGGTATGAACACTGAAGCTTTCTTT.